Sequencing of this TCR beta chain was carried out in a study of early T cells in non-severe SARS-CoV-2 infection. Looking at the study overall: Sequenced material consisted of bulk RNA (from unsorted whole blood), and chains were unpaired.

Unique molecular identifiers were affixed to single, distinct cDNA molecules. TCRdb re-derived calls from the 5' RACE reads in MiXCR, one entry per CDR3 protein. The table records some 91,000 distinct CDR3 sequences, under 15% of them present only once. Per germline, CDR1 SGHAT and CDR2 FQNNGV. The CDR3 runs to 15 residues. V shed 0 bases, J shed 5 bases, and the junction held 6 bases outside the gene matches. This clonotype was counted many times. Antigen specificity is unknown. General study points: VDJdb matching skewed toward anti-spike CD8 responses, missing private and CD4 specificities.

The TCR originated in an adult who was a healthcare worker with PCR-confirmed SARS-CoV-2 infection or an uninfected control (not recorded which). V is TRBV11-2 and J is TRBJ1-1; 7 nucleotides line up with TRBD1. Material: whole blood. CDR3 residues: CASSLERGPLTEAFF. The CDR3 nucleotides are TGTGCCAGCAGCTTAGAAAGGGGGCCTTTAACTGAAGCTTTCTTT.